This TCR beta chain derives from a study of blood T cell repertoires in COVID-19. The overall study: COVID-19 samples collected from the United States, Italy and Spain covered acute and convalescent phases. T cells, B-cell-depleted T cells, or PBMCs provided the cDNA or gDNA that served as material.

This clone was counted once. Trimming pared 1 base from V and 2 bases from J, leaving 5 bases between. The germline CDR1 and CDR2 sequences are SGHVS and FNYEAQ. This CDR3 comprises 13 residues. Study processing details: Reference gene primer amplification gave estimated nucleated cell counts. Measured with immunoSEQ multiplex PCR; TCRdb has only the in-frame clones, and not every one. V, J and clone size are those of that table, while D and trimming were read from the DNA. The data show 100,000 or so clones, 70% to 90% seen once. The chain recombines TRBV7-6 with TRBJ1-1; no definite D call. This sequence was found in a woman aged 60 to 75 with acute or convalescent COVID-19. Sequenced material: peripheral blood. The CDR3 protein is CASSLDLNTEAFF. The CDR3 DNA reads TGTGCCAGCAGCTTAGATTTAAACACTGAAGCTTTCTTT. The variable domain in full, completed from reference TRBV7-6 and TRBJ1-1, reads GAGVSQSPRYKVTKRGQDVALRCDPISGHVSLYWYRQALGQGPEFLTYFNYEAQQDKSGLPNDRFSAERPEGSISTLTIQRTEQRDSAMYRCASSLDLNTEAFFGQGTRLTVV.